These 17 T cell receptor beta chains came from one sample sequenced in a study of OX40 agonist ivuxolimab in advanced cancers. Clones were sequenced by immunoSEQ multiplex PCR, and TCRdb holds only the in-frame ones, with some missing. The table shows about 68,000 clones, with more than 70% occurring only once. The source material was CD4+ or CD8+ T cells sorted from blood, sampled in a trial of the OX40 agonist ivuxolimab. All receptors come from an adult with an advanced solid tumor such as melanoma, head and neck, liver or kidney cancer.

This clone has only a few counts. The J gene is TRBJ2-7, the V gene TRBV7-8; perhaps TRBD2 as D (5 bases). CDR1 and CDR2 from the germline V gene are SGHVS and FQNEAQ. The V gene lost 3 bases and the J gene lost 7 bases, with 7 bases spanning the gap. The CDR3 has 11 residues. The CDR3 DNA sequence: TGTGCCAGCAGCTTGAGGGCTGAGCAGTACTTC. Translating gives CASSLRAEQYF.

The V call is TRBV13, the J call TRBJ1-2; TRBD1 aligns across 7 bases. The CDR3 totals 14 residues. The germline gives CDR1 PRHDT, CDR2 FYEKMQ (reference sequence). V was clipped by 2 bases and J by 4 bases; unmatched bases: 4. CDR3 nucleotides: TGTGCCAGCAGCTTACCAGGGGGGATCTATGGCTACACCTTC. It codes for CASSLPGGIYGYTF.

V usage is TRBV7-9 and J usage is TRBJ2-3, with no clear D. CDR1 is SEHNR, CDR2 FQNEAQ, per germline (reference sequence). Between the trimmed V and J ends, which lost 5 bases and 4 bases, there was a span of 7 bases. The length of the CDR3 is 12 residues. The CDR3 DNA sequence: TGTGCCAGCAGCCCGACTGCAGATACGCAGTATTTT. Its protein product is CASSPTADTQYF.

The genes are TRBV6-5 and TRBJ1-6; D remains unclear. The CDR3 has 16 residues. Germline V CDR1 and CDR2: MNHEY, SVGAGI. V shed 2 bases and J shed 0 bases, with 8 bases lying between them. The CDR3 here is CASSYRASSYNSPLHF. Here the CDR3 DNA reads TGTGCCAGCAGTTACAGGGCGAGCTCCTATAATTCACCCCTCCACTTT.

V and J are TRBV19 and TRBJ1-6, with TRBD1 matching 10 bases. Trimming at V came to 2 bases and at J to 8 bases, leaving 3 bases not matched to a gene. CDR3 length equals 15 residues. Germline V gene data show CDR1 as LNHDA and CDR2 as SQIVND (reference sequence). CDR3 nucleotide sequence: TGTGCCAGTAGTATACGACAGGGGGCGCATTCACCCCTCCACTTT. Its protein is CASSIRQGAHSPLHF.

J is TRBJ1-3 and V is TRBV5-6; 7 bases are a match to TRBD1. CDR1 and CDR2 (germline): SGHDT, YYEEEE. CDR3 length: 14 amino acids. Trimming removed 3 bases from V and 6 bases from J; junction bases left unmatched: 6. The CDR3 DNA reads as TGTGCCAGCAGCTCGTTACAGGGGTCAAACACCATATATTTT. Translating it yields CASSSLQGSNTIYF.

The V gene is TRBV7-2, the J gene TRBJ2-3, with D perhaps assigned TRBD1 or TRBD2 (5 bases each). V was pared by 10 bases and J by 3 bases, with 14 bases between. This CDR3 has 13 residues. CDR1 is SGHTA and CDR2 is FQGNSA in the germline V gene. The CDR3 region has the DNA TGTGCCACCCCGGGACGGAGGACAGATACGCAGTATTTT. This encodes CATPGRRTDTQYF. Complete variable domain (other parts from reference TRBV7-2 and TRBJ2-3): GAGVSQSPSNKVTEKGKDVELRCDPISGHTALYWYRQSLGQGLEFLIYFQGNSAPDKSGLPSDRFSAERTGGSVSTLTIQRTQQEDSAVYLCATPGRRTDTQYFGPGTRLTVL.

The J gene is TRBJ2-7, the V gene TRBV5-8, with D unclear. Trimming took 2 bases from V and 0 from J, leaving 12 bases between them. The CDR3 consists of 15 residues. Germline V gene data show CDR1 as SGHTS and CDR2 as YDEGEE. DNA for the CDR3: TGTGCCAGCAGCTTATGGCAGTCAGTCTCCTACGAGCAGTACTTC. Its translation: CASSLWQSVSYEQYF.

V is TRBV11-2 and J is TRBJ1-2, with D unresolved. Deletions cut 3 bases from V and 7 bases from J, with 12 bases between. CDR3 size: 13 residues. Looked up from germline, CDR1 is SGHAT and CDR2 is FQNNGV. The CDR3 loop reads CASSFSFSIGYTF. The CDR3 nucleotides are TGTGCCAGCAGCTTCTCTTTCAGTATTGGCTACACCTTC.

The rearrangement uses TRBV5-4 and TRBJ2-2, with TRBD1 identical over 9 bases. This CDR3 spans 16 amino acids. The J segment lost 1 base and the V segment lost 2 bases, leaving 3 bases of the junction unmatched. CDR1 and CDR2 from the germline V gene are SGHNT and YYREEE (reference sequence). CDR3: CASSFGQGLNTGELFF. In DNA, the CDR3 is TGTGCCAGCAGCTTTGGACAGGGGTTGAACACCGGGGAGCTGTTTTTT.

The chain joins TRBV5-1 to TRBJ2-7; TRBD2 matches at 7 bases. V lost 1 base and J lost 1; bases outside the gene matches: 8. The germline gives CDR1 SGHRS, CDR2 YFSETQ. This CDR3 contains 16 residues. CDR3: CASSLFRGGGSYEQYF. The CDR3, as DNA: TGCGCCAGCAGCTTGTTTAGGGGCGGGGGTTCCTACGAGCAGTACTTC.

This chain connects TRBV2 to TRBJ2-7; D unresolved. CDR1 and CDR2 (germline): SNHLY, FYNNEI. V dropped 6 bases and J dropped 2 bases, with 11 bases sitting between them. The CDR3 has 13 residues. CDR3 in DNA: TGTGCCAGCAGCGAGGACGGCCCCTACGAGCAGTACTTC. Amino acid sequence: CASSEDGPYEQYF.

The CDR3: CASSVPGANVLTF. As DNA, the CDR3 is TGTGCCAGCAGCGTACCTGGGGCCAACGTCCTGACTTTC. This rearrangement joins TRBV9 to TRBJ2-6; D unclear. Germline V gene lookup returns CDR1 SGDLS and CDR2 YYNGEE. Trimming removed 1 base from V and 2 bases from J, with 1 base in between. This CDR3 has 13 residues.

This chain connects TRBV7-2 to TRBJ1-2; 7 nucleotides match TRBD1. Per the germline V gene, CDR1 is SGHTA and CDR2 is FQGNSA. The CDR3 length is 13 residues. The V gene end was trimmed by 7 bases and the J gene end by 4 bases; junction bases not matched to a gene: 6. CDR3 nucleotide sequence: TGTGCCAGCACCCGGGACAGATCCTATGGCTACACCTTC. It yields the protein CASTRDRSYGYTF.

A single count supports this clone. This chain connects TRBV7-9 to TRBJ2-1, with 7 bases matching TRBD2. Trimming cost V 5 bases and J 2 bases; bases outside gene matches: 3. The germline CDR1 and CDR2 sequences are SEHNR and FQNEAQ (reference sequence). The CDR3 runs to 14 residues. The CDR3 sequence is CASSQAGTYNEQFF. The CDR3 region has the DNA TGTGCCAGCAGCCAAGCGGGGACCTACAATGAGCAGTTCTTC.

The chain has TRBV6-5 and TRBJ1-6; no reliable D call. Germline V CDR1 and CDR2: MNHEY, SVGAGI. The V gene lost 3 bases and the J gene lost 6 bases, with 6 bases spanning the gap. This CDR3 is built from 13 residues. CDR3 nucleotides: TGTGCCAGCAGTTATGGTAGTAATTCACCCCTCCACTTT. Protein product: CASSYGSNSPLHF.

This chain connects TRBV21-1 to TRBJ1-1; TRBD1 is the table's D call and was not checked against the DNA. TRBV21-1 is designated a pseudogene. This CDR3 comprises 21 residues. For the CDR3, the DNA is TGTGCCAGCAGCAAAGCAGGGGGCGCGAGGGGTGTCTTGGCTATGAACACTGAAGCTTTCTTT. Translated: CASSKAGGARGVLAMNTEAFF.